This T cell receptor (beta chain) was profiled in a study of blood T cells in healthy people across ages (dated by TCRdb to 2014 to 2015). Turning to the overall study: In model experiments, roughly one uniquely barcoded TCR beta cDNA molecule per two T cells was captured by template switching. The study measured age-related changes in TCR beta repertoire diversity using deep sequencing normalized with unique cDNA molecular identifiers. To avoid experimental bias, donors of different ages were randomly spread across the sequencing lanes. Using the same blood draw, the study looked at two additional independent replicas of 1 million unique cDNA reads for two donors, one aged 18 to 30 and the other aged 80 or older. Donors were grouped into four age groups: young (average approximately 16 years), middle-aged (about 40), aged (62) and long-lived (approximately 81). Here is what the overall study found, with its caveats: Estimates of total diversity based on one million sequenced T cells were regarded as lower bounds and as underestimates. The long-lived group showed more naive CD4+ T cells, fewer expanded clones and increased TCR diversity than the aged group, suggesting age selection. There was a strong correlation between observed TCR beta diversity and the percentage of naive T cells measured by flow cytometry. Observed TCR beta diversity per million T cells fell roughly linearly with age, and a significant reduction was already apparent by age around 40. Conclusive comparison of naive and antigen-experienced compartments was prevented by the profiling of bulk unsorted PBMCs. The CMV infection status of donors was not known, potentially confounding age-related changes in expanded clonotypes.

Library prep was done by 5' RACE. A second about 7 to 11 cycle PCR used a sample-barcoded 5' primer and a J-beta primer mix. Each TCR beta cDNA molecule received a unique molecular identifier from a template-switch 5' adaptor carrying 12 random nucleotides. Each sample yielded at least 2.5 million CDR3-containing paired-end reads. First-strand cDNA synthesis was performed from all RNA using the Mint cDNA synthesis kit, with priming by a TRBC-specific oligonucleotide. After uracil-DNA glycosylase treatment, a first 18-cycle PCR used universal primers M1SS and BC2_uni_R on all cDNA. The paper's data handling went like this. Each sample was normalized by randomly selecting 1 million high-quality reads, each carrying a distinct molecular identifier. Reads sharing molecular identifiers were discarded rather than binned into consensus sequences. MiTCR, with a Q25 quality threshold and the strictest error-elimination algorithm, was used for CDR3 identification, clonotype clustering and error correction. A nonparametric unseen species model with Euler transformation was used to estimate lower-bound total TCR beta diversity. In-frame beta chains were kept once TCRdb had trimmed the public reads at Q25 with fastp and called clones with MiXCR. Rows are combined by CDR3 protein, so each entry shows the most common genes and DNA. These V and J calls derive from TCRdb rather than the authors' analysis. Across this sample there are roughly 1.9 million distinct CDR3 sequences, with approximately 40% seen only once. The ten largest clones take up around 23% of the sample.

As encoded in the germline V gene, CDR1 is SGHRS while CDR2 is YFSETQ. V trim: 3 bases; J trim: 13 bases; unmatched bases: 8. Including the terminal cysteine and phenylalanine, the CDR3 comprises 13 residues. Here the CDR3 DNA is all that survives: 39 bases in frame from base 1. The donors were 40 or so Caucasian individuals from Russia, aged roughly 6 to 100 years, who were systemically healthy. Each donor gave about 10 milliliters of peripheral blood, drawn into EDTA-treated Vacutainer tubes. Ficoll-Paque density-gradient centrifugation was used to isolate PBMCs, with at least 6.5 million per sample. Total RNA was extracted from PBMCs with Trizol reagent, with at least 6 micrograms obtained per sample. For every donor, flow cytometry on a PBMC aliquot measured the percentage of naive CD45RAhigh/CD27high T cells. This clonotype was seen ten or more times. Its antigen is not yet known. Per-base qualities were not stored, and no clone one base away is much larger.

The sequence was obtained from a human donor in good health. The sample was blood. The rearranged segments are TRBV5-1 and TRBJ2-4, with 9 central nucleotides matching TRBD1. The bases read TGCGCCAGCAGCTGGGGACAGGGTGGAGAGCAGTACTTC. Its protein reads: CASSWGQGGEQYF. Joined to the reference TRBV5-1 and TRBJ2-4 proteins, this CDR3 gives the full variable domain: KAGVTQTPRYLIKTRGQQVTLSCSPISGHRSVSWYQQTPGQGLQFLFEYFSETQRNKGNFPGRFSGRQFSNSRSEMNVSTLELGDSALYLCASSWGQGGEQYFGAGTRLSVL.